This record looks at one TCR beta chain sequence and its context. Its antigen specificity is not known. No much larger clone exists at a distance of one base, and base qualities are not known. The data belong to a study of OX40 agonist ivuxolimab in advanced cancers. Broadly, across the study: Ivuxolimab, which targeted the costimulatory receptor OX40 (CD134), was an agonistic, fully human IgG2 monoclonal antibody. Intravenous ivuxolimab was administered to patients every 2 weeks at six dose levels: 0.01, 0.1, 0.3, 1.5, 3 and 10 mg/kg. Among the approximately 50 dose-escalation patients, around 19 had hepatocellular carcinoma, about 15 melanoma, 9 renal cell carcinoma and 9 head and neck cancer. A male proportion of roughly 85% and a mean age of roughly 58 years, ranging from about 20 to 85, were recorded for the dose-escalation cohort. Prior anti-PD-1, anti-PD-L1 or anti-CTLA-4 therapy was permitted, and checkpoint inhibitors had been received by about 44% of dose-escalation patients. Partial responses occurred in three dose-escalation patients, of whom one had hepatocellular carcinoma and two had cutaneous melanoma. The purpose of peripheral TCRbeta sequencing was to test whether ivuxolimab changed TCR sequence diversity and led to clonal T-cell expansion. The paper reports the monotherapy dose-escalation portion (N ≈ 52 patients) of the phase I ivuxolimab trial.

The paper as a whole reports these results and caveats: After ivuxolimab, more expanded clones were found on average in CD8+ T cells than in CD4+ T cells. In partial responders in the 0.1-3.0 mg/kg groups, normalized peripheral clonal expansion was found to be among the lowest, especially among CD8+ T cells. Low levels of normalized T-cell clonal expansion were also seen in some patients who did not respond. Antigen specificity was not determined for the clonally expanded peripheral T cells. At doses of 0.1 to 3.0 mg/kg, clonal expansion of both CD4+ and CD8+ T cells in blood was seen between baseline and week 6.

To sequence the TCRbeta CDR3 region, genomic DNA was isolated from the sorted cells. The immunoSEQ Assay was used for sequencing of TCRbeta CDR3 regions. TCRdb retrieved this table from immuneACCESS and kept in-frame rearrangements only. Not all clones are present; in checked studies, unresolved V genes account for under half, and no reason is known for the remainder. For this sample the table gives tens of thousands of clones, of which approximately 94% were detected only once. Less than 15% of the sample lies in the top ten. Patients with a history of autoimmune disease or receiving systemic immunosuppression were excluded from the trial. Peripheral blood for TCR sequencing was drawn from every dose cohort at baseline, at cycle 4 day 1 and at cycle 7 day 1. The samples were drawn from a first-in-human, open-label, multicenter phase I dose-escalation trial of ivuxolimab. Adults with locally advanced or metastatic melanoma, renal cell carcinoma, hepatocellular carcinoma or head and neck squamous cell carcinoma were enrolled in the trial. Before TCR sequencing, CD4+ T cells and CD8+ T cells were sorted from peripheral blood as separate populations.

Including the terminal cysteine and phenylalanine, the CDR3 comprises 16 residues. Only the CDR3 DNA stays, 48 bases, in frame from base 1. The germline V gene specifies MDHEN as CDR1 and SYDVKM as CDR2. Trimming at the junction amounts to 3 bases on V and 0 bases on J, and the germline ends lie 15 bases apart. Recombination linked TRBV28 to TRBJ2-7; too little of a D gene remains to name it. Sequenced material: CD4+ or CD8+ T cells sorted from blood, taken in a trial of the OX40 agonist ivuxolimab. The sequence was obtained from an adult with an advanced solid tumor such as melanoma, head and neck, liver or kidney cancer. The nucleotides are TGTGCCAGCAGTTTTGTTCGCAGCTCCAGCTCCTACGAGCAGTACTTC. The resulting protein is CASSFVRSSSSYEQYF. Joined to the reference TRBV28 and TRBJ2-7 proteins, this CDR3 gives the full variable domain: DVKVTQSSRYLVKRTGEKVFLECVQDMDHENMFWYRQDPGLGLRLIYFSYDVKMKEKGDIPEGYSVSREKKERFSLILESASTNQTSMYLCASSFVRSSSSYEQYFGPGTRLTVT.